The T cell receptor beta chain described here comes from a study of T cell repertoires in cytomegalovirus infection. Overall study: Public TCR beta signatures indicated both CMV infection and matching HLA type.

In TCRdb, the reads were re-called with MiXCR into one record per CDR3 protein. The table has 750,000 to 900,000 distinct CDR3 sequences, about 29% seen once; the top ten hold 13%. Overall study results and limits: People with CMV and the relevant HLA were identified by cumulative public TCR beta family frequency. CMV-specific TCR beta clonotypes restricted by HLA-C dominated the ex vivo response.

The CDR3 spans 14 residues. Trimming stripped 5 bases from V and 0 bases from J, with 13 bases between. Germline loops: CDR1 SQVTM, CDR2 ANQGSEA. The table lists this clonotype with a few counts. Antigen unknown. V gene TRBV29-1 combines with J gene TRBJ1-2; a possible D gene is TRBD1 (6 bases). The sequencing here drew on cultured CD8+ T cells from PBMCs, taken from culture after CMV antigen stimulation. The TCR comes from a human donor in good health (CMV status not recorded). Some clones in this sample may be carry-over from other donors' samples. The CDR3 bases are TGCAGCGTTTCTGTAGGGGGAGCTAACTATGGCTACACCTTC. Residues: CSVSVGGANYGYTF.